Listed below are T cell receptor beta chains from one sample, sequenced in a study of T cell responses to AZD1222 COVID-19 vaccine. TCRdb's copy holds only in-frame clones and misses some; the assay was immunoSEQ multiplex PCR. The sample consists of around 100,000 clones, almost 90% of them appearing once. The source material was peripheral blood, sampled on day 0 of AZD1222 vaccination. These receptors all come from an adult in good health. CDR3s include the opening cysteine and the closing phenylalanine or tryptophan. A D gene is named only where the DNA matches it firmly. Size tells how often a clone was seen (once, few, many) or the class of an expanded clone, and some rows leave it out.

d_call j_call v_call clone_size cdr3_aa cdr3_nt
- TRBJ2-3 TRBV4-3 - CASSPGNDRISTDTQYF TGCGCCAGCAGCCCCGGTAATGACCGGATCAGCACAGATACGCAGTATTTT
- TRBJ1-2 TRBV20-1 - CSASPYHGGYTF TGCAGTGCTAGTCCGTATCATGGGGGCTACACCTTC
- TRBJ2-7 TRBV6-2/TRBV6-3 - CASSSDSPYEQYF TGTGCCAGCAGTTCGGACAGCCCCTACGAGCAGTACTTC
- TRBJ2-7 TRBV4-3 - CASSQAGTQPYEQYF TGCGCCAGCAGCCAAGCGGGGACACAGCCCTACGAGCAGTACTTC
- TRBJ1-2 TRBV27 - CASSFGSAPGAGYTF TGTGCCAGCAGTTTCGGCTCAGCGCCCGGAGCTGGCTACACCTTC
TRBD1 TRBJ1-2 TRBV27 - CASSPGQGFSYGYTF TGTGCCAGCAGTCCCGGACAGGGGTTTTCTTATGGCTACACCTTC
TRBD1 TRBJ1-2 TRBV7-9 once CASSDGQGFGYTF TGTGCCAGCAGCGACGGACAGGGGTTTGGCTACACCTTC
- TRBJ2-5 TRBV6-2/TRBV6-3 - CASSYPGNQETQYF TGTGCCAGCAGTTATCCGGGCAACCAAGAGACCCAGTACTTC
- TRBJ1-3 TRBV4-3 - CASSQDFGHSGNTIYF TGCGCCAGCAGCCAAGATTTCGGCCACTCTGGAAACACCATATATTTT
TRBD1 TRBJ2-2 TRBV5-8 once CASSFGTGGRTGELFF TGTGCCAGCAGCTTCGGGACAGGGGGAAGGACCGGGGAGCTGTTTTTT
- TRBJ1-5 TRBV24-1 - CATGARGEGYSNQPQHF TGTGCCACGGGGGCTCGGGGTGAAGGTTATAGCAATCAGCCCCAGCATTTT
- TRBJ1-1 TRBV27 - CASSLASGGNTEAFF TGTGCCAGCAGTTTAGCCTCTGGGGGAAACACTGAAGCTTTCTTT
TRBD1 TRBJ1-5 TRBV19 once CASSGQGGNQPQHF TGTGCCAGTAGCGGACAGGGGGGCAATCAGCCCCAGCATTTT
- TRBJ2-5 TRBV7-9 once CASSSMGGPEETQYF TGTGCCAGCAGTTCCATGGGGGGTCCGGAAGAGACCCAGTACTTC
- TRBJ1-2 TRBV2 - CASSEAQGTTGYTF TGTGCCAGCAGTGAAGCGCAGGGGACAACGGGCTACACCTTC
- TRBJ1-1 TRBV3-1/TRBV3-2 once CASSQQGTDTEAFF TGTGCCAGCAGCCAACAGGGGACGGACACTGAAGCTTTCTTT
- TRBJ2-3 TRBV27 few CASSLLSLVTDTQYF TGTGCCAGCAGTTTATTATCACTAGTCACAGATACGCAGTATTTT
- TRBJ1-5 TRBV10-3 - CAISADRYNQPQHF TGTGCCATCAGTGCGGACAGATACAATCAGCCCCAGCATTTT
- TRBJ1-3 TRBV13 - CASSLAGSDTIYF TGTGCCAGCAGTCTAGCCGGGTCGGACACCATATATTTT
- TRBJ1-5 TRBV9 - CASSVAVGTPSQHF TGTGCCAGCAGCGTAGCTGTCGGAACCCCGTCCCAGCATTTT
TRBD1 TRBJ1-1 TRBV4-3 - CASSQDRGVREGNEAFF TGCGCCAGCAGCCAAGACAGGGGGGTGAGGGAGGGCAATGAAGCTTTCTTT
- TRBJ1-6 TRBV21-1 - CASSKGKGNNSPLHF TGTGCCAGCAGCAAAGGGAAAGGGAATAATTCACCCCTCCACTTT
TRBD2 TRBJ2-5 TRBV7-3 - CASSMGLAGGTQETQYF TGTGCCAGCAGCATGGGACTAGCGGGGGGAACTCAAGAGACCCAGTACTTC
TRBD2 TRBJ2-3 TRBV6-4 once CASSDSAGGPTDTQYF TGTGCCAGCAGTGACAGTGCGGGGGGACCCACAGATACGCAGTATTTT
- TRBJ2-4 TRBV4-2 - CASSEDILGAKNIQYF TGTGCCAGCAGCGAGGACATACTGGGGGCCAAAAACATTCAGTACTTC
TRBD1 TRBJ2-7 TRBV5-8 few CASSSFIRDRWSYEQYF TGTGCCAGCAGCTCCTTCATCCGGGACAGGTGGTCCTACGAGCAGTACTTC